This TCR beta chain was captured in a study of blood T cell repertoires in COVID-19. This table comes from immunoSEQ multiplex PCR, and its TCRdb copy is limited to in-frame clones, with some not included. The sample consists of some 94,000 clones, 84% of them appearing once. Deletions cut 3 bases from V and 2 bases from J, with 10 bases between. Germline V gene sequence: CDR1 SGHRS, CDR2 YFSETQ. The CDR3 is 14 residues long. The TCR was taken from a man aged 70-80 years with active or convalescent COVID-19. This chain joins TRBV5-1 and TRBJ2-3; D is possibly TRBD1 (6 bases). The sequencing sample was made of peripheral blood. CDR3 region: CASSSRTATDTQYF. The CDR3 region has the DNA TGCGCCAGCAGCTCGCGGACAGCCACAGATACGCAGTATTTT.